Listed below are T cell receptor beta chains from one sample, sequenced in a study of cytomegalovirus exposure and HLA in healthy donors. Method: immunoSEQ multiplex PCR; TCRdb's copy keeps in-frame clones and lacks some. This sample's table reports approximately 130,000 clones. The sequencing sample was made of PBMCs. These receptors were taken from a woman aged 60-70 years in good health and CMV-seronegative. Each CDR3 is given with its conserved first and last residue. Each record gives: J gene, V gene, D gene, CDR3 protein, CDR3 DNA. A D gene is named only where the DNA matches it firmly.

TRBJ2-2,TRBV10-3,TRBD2,CAISGREGLNTGELFF,TGTGCCATCAGCGGGCGGGAGGGCCTGAACACCGGGGAGCTGTTTTTT
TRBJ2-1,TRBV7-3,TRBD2,CASSLNWGGRENNEQFF,TGTGCCAGCAGCTTAAACTGGGGCGGGAGAGAAAACAATGAGCAGTTCTTC
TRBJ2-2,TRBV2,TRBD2,CASRTTSVPSGELFF,TGTGCCAGCAGAACCACTAGCGTCCCCAGCGGGGAGCTGTTTTTT
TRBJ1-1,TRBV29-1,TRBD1,CSVNRGQNTEAFF,TGCAGCGTGAACAGGGGGCAGAACACTGAAGCTTTCTTT
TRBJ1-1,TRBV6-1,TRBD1,CASSAQGVGMNTEAFF,TGTGCCAGCAGTGCTCAGGGGGTAGGAATGAACACTGAAGCTTTCTTT
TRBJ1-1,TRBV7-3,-,CASSLTSGATEAFF,TGTGCCAGCAGCTTAACCTCTGGGGCCACTGAAGCTTTCTTT
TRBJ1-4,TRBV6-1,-,CASSEALRSGGLFF,TGTGCCAGCAGTGAAGCGCTTCGTAGCGGTGGACTGTTTTTT
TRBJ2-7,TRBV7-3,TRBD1,CASSLGQGAYEQYF,TGTGCCAGCAGCTTAGGGCAGGGGGCGTACGAGCAGTACTTC
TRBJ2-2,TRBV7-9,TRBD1,CASSLRTGATGELFF,TGTGCCAGCAGCCTCCGGACAGGAGCCACCGGGGAGCTGTTTTTT
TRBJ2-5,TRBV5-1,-,CASSSRTLQETQYF,TGCGCCAGCAGCTCGAGGACACTCCAAGAGACCCAGTACTTC
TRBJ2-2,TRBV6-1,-,CASSVTTSGNTGELFF,TGTGCCAGCAGTGTTACGACCTCGGGGAACACCGGGGAGCTGTTTTTT
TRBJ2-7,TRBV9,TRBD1,CASSLTGTGRYEQYF,TGTGCCAGCAGCCTCACCGGGACAGGGAGGTACGAGCAGTACTTC
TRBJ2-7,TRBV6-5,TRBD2,CASRAGLVIHEQYF,TGTGCCAGCAGAGCGGGACTAGTGATCCACGAGCAGTACTTC
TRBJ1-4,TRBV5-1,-,CASSFEGAGFGEKLFF,TGCGCCAGCAGCTTCGAAGGGGCAGGGTTCGGTGAAAAACTGTTTTTT
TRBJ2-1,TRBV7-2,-,CASSPSRGPYNEQFF,TGTGCCAGCAGCCCCTCGCGGGGGCCCTACAATGAGCAGTTCTTC
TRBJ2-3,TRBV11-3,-,CASSFGRGTDTQYF,TGTGCCAGCAGTTTTGGGCGTGGCACAGATACGCAGTATTTT